Sequencing of this T cell receptor beta chain was carried out in a study of T-cell memory formation after mild COVID-19. Turning to the study itself: Clustering of TCRs was largely donor specific. Study-level results: CD4+ bias marked clones expanding day 15 to 37, unlike balanced contracting clones. Pre-infection memory held some responding clones, suggesting pre-existing cross-reactive T cells responded.

As concerns this clonotype: Its antigen is still unknown.

In germline, CDR1 is GTSNPN, CDR2 SVGIG (reference sequence). The length of the CDR3 is 14 residues. The junction had 9 bases not matched to a gene; V was cut back by 4 bases and J by 10 bases. Constant-segment primers were used for 5'RACE, and the resulting TCR alpha and TCR beta cDNA libraries carried sample barcodes and UMIs. TCRdb independently ran MiXCR on the 5' RACE reads; one entry per CDR3 protein. Altogether over 150,000 distinct CDR3 sequences are present, roughly a fifth being singletons, with the ten largest covering 20% to 25%. The sequencing input was PBMCs or a T cell subset sorted from them (not recorded which). This rearrangement joins TRBV30 to TRBJ1-6, with 8 bases lining up with TRBD1. This TCR was recovered from an adult woman who had mild COVID-19 (a few samples of this study predate the infection). Cell type and time point are not known. The CDR3 sequence: CAWIDRGPGSPLHF. The CDR3 DNA reads TGTGCCTGGATAGACAGGGGTCCGGGATCACCCCTCCACTTT.